The clone carrying this T cell receptor beta chain was found a few times. Its antigen is not known. TCRdb independently ran MiXCR on the multiplex PCR reads; one entry per CDR3 protein. The table has about 22,000 distinct CDR3 sequences, 45% to 75% seen once. These data come from a study of breast tumors, draining lymph nodes, adjacent tissues. Germline V CDR1 and CDR2: MNHNY, SVGAGI (reference sequence). This CDR3 comprises 15 residues. V lost 5 bases and J 0 bases, leaving 14 bases between the germline ends. The study, taken as a whole, reports: Most tumor T cells seemingly derive from lymph node, then expand in tumor. Tumors had less TCR diversity than lymph nodes, more than nontumor tissue. Luminal-like breast cancer showed significantly greater tumor-nontumor repertoire similarity than basal-like breast cancer did.

The TCR was taken from a female donor with breast cancer. Some clones in this sample may be carry-over from other donors' samples. Sequencing used breast tumor tissue. The genes are TRBV6-6 and TRBJ2-7, with D perhaps TRBD1 (6 bases). CDR3 sequence reads: CASSHQGHSSYEQYF. The CDR3 bases are TGTGCCAGCAGTCACCAGGGACACAGCTCCTACGAGCAGTACTTC.